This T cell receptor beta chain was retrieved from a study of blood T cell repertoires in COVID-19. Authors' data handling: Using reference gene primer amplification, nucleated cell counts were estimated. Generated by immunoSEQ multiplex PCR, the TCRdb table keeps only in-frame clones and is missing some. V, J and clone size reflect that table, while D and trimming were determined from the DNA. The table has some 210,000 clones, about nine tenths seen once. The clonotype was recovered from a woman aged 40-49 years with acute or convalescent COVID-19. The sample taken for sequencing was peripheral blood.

The CDR3 DNA sequence: TGTGCCAGCAGCCGGACCGGGACAGAGGGCAATCAGCCCCAGCATTTT. Amino acids: CASSRTGTEGNQPQHF. The chain recombines TRBV4-2 with TRBJ1-5, with 7 bases aligning to TRBD1. Trimming removed 4 bases from V and 2 bases from J; junction bases left unmatched: 8. Germline lookup yields CDR1 LGHNA and CDR2 YNFKEQ. CDR3 length: 16 residues.